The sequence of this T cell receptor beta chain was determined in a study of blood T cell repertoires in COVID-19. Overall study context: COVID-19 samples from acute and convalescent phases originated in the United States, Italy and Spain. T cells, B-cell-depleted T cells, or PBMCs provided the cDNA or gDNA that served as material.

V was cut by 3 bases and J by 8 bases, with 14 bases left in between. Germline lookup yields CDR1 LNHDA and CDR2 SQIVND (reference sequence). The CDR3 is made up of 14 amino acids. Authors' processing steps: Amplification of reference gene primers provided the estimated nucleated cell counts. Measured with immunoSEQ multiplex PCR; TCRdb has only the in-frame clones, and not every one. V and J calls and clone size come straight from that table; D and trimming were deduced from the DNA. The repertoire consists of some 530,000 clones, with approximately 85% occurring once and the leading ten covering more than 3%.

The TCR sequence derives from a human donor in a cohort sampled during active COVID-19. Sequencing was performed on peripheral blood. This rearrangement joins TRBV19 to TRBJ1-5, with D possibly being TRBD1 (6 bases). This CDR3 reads CASSIYTTGEPQHF. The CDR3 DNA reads TGTGCCAGTAGTATTTACACGACAGGCGAGCCCCAGCATTTT.